The source of this T cell receptor beta chain is a study of a mutant IDH1 vaccine in newly diagnosed glioma (dated by TCRdb to the early 2020s). Context from the whole study: Of the approximately 30 treated patients, roughly 62% were male and around 40% were female, and the mean age was around 40 years. Prior to enrollment, patients had been given standard therapy consisting of radiotherapy alone, temozolomide alone, or radiochemotherapy with temozolomide, with the combination given to most patients. Peripheral blood was collected at six visits: V03 (baseline), V05, V07, V10, V12 and V13. For exploratory analyses, longitudinal TCRB deep sequencing was carried out in 25 to 30 treated patients wherever samples were available.

The paper as a whole reports these results and caveats: The authors noted that analyses of patient blood samples could not be reproduced because of sample limitations. PBMC samples for TCRB deep sequencing were selected based on availability. Across multiple MHC alleles, vaccine-induced immune responses were seen in around 93% of patients. Changes in the top peripheral T cell clonotypes picked up by TCRB sequencing did not appear to be linked to pseudoprogression.

The library was prepared using the immunoSEQ multiplex PCR assay. Rearranged TCR beta chain sequences were amplified with the hsTCRB Kit following the manufacturer's protocol. TCRB libraries were sequenced on an Illumina MiSeq. The original pipeline was this. The proprietary platform of the kit vendor was used for demultiplexing, trimming and gene mapping. TCRdb re-hosts the immuneACCESS table, in-frame sequences only. Its copies lack some clones; in the studies checked, an unresolved V gene accounts for under half of them, and the cause for the rest is not known. D and trimming were read from the DNA, whereas the V and J calls and clone size are those reported in that table. Counted in this sample were some 60,000 clones; approximately 91% of them appeared once. In total, the top ten clones hold 2.6% of the sample. Read against the paper, the sample's time point label means: baseline, week 1 (first vaccination visit). The label giving this sample's treatment or condition can be read as: pre-vaccination baseline after standard-of-care therapy. Newly diagnosed WHO grade 3 or 4 IDH1-mutant astrocytomas showing loss of nuclear ATRX were present in the donors. The samples were drawn from NOA16, a multicentre, single-arm, open-label phase I trial in Germany that tested a mutant IDH1 peptide vaccine in humans for the first time. Blood drawn at visit V03 was used as the baseline sample for immunogenicity testing. The DNeasy Blood and Tissue Kit was used to extract genomic DNA from EDTA blood for TCRB sequencing.

Between the V and J ends, shortened by 3 bases and 0 bases respectively, the junction contains 10 bases. Counted from cysteine to phenylalanine, this CDR3 has 15 amino acids. The DNA shown is the 45-base CDR3, in frame from base 1. The CDR1 and CDR2 encoded by the germline V gene (reference sequence) are SGHKS and YYEKEE. With respect to this clone: This clone's antigen is unknown. Qualities for individual bases were not recorded, and no much larger clone is one base off.

This chain joins TRBV5-5 to TRBJ2-1, with the D gene too uncertain to name. The sequences come from PBMCs, collected from a glioma patient treated with radiotherapy, temozolomide or both. The origin of this receptor is a man over 45 with glioma. CDR3 sequence: CASSYSVGSYNEQFF. The nucleotides read TGTGCCAGCAGCTACTCGGTTGGCTCCTACAATGAGCAGTTCTTC.